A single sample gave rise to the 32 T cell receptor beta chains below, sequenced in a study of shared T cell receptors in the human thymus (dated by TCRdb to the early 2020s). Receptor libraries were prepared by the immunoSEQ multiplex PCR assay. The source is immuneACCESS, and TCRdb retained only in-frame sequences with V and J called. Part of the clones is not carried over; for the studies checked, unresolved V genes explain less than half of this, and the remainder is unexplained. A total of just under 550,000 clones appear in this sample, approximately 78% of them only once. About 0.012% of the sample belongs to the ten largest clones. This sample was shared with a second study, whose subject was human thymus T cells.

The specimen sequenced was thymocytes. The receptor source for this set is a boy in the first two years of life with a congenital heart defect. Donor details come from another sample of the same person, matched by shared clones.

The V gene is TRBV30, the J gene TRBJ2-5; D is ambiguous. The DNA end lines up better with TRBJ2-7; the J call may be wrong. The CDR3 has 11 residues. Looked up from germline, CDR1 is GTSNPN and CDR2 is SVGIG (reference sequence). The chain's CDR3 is CAWSAYYEQYF. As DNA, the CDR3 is TGTGCCTGGAGCGCCTACTACGAGCAGTACTTC.

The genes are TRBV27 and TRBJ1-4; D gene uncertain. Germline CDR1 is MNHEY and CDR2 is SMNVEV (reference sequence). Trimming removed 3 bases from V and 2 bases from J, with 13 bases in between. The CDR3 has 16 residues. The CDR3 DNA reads TGTGCCAGCAGTTTCGAGAGGGCGGGTACTAATGAAAAACTGTTTTTT. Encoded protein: CASSFERAGTNEKLFF. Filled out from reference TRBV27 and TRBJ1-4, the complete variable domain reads EAQVTQNPRYLITVTGKKLTVTCSQNMNHEYMSWYRQDPGLGLRQIYYSMNVEVTDKGDVPEGYKVSRKEKRNFPLILESPSPNQTSLYFCASSFERAGTNEKLFFGSGTQLSVL.

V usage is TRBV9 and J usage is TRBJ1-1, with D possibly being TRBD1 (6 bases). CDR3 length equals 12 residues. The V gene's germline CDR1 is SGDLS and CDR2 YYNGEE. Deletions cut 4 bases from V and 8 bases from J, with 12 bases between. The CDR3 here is CASSPGRGEAFF. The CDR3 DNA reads TGTGCCAGCAGCCCAGGGAGGGGGGAAGCTTTCTTT.

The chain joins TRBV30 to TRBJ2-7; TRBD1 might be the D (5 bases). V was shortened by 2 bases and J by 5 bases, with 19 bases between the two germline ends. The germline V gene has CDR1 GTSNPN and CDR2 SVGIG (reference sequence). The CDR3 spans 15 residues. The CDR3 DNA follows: TGTGCCTGGAGTAGCGAGTCAGGGCACCTCCACGAGCAGTACTTC. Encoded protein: CAWSSESGHLHEQYF.

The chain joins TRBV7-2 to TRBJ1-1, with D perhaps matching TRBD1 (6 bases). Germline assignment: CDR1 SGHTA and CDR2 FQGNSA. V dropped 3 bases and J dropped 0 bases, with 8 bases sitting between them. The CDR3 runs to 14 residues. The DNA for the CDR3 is TGTGCCAGCAGCTTGCAGGGGATGAACACTGAAGCTTTCTTT. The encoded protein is CASSLQGMNTEAFF. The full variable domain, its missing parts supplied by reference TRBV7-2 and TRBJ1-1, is GAGVSQSPSNKVTEKGKDVELRCDPISGHTALYWYRQSLGQGLEFLIYFQGNSAPDKSGLPSDRFSAERTGGSVSTLTIQRTQQEDSAVYLCASSLQGMNTEAFFGQGTRLTVV.

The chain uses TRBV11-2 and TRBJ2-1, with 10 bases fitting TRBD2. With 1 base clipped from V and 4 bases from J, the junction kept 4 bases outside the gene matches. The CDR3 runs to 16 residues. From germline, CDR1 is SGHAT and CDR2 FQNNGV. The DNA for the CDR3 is TGTGCCAGCAGCTTAGTGGCTAGCGGGAGTTACAATGAGCAGTTCTTC. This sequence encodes CASSLVASGSYNEQFF.

The CDR3, as DNA: TGTGCCACCAGCAGAAGGTGGACTAGCGGGAGGAGGGATACGCAGTATTTT. Amino acids: CATSRRWTSGRRDTQYF. The J gene is TRBJ2-3, the V gene TRBV15, with 14 positions matching TRBD2. This CDR3 region has 17 residues. Germline V gene data show CDR1 as LNHNV and CDR2 as YYDKDF (reference sequence). The trim removed 2 bases at V and 6 bases at J, leaving 7 bases unmatched.

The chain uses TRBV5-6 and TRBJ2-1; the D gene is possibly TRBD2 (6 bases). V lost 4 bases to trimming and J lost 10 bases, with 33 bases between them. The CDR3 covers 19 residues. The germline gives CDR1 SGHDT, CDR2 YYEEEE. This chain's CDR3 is CASSPRPPPSVWEHSEQFF. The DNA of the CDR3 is TGTGCCAGCAGCCCAAGACCACCTCCTAGCGTCTGGGAGCACTCGGAGCAGTTCTTC.

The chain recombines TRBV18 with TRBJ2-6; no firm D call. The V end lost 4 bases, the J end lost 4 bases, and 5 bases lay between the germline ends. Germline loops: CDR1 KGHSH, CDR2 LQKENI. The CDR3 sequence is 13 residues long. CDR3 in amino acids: CASSREGANVLTF. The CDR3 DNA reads TGTGCCAGCTCACGCGAAGGGGCCAACGTCCTGACTTTC.

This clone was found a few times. The CDR3 bases are TGTGCCAGCAGGGACAGGGGAAGGTCTGGAAACACCATATATTTT. This sequence encodes CASRDRGRSGNTIYF. The chain links TRBV6-5 to TRBJ1-3; 9 nucleotides align to TRBD1. Germline CDR1 is MNHEY and CDR2 is SVGAGI. The CDR3 has 15 residues. The J segment lost 1 base and the V segment lost 6 bases, leaving 4 bases of the junction unmatched.

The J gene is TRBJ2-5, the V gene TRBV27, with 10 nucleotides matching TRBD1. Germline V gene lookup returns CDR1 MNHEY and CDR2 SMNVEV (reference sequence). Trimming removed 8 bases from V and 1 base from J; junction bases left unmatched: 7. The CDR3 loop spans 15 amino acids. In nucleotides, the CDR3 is TGTGCCAGCTCCGGGACAGGGGTCTTCCAAGAGACCCAGTACTTC. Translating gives CASSGTGVFQETQYF.

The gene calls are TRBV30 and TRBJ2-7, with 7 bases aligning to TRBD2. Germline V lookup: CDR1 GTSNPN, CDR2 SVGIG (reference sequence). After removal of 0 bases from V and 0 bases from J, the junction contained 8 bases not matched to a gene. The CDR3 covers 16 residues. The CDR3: CAWSVVGGTLSYEQYF. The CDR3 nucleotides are TGTGCCTGGAGTGTTGTGGGAGGGACCCTCTCCTACGAGCAGTACTTC.

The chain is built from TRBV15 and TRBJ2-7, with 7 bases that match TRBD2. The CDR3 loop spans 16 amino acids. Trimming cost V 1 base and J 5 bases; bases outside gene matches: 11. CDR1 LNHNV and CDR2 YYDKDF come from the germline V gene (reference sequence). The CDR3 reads CATSRAADGRIHEQYF. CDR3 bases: TGTGCCACCAGCAGAGCTGCTGACGGGAGGATCCACGAGCAGTACTTC.

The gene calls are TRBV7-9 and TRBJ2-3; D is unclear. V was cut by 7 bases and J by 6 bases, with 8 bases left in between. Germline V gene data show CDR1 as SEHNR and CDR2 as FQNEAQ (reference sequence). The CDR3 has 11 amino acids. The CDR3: CASILGDTQYF. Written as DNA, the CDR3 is TGTGCCAGCATCCTTGGCGATACGCAGTATTTT.

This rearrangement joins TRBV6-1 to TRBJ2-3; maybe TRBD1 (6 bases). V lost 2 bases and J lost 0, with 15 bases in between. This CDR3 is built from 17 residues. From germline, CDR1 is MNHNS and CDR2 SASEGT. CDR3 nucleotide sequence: TGTGCCAGCAGTGAAACTCCCGTGGACAGAAGCACAGATACGCAGTATTTT. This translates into CASSETPVDRSTDTQYF.

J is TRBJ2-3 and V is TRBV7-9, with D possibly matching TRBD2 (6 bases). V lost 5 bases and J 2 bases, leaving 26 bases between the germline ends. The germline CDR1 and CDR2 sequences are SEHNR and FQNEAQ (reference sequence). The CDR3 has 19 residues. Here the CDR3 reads CASSAYPFWRDRSTDTQYF. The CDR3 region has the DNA TGTGCCAGCAGCGCCTATCCGTTCTGGCGGGACCGCTCCACAGATACGCAGTATTTT.

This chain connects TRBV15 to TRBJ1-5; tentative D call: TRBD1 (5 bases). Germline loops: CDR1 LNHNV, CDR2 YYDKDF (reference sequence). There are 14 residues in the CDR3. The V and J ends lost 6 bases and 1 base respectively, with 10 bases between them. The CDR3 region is CATSQGFSNQPQHF. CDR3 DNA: TGTGCCACCAGTCAGGGATTCAGCAATCAGCCCCAGCATTTT.

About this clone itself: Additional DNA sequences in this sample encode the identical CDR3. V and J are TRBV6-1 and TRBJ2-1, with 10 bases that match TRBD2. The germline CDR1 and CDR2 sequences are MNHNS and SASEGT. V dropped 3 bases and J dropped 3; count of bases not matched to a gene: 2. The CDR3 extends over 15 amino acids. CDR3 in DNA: TGTGCCAGCAGTGAGTTAGCGGGAGGCTACAATGAGCAGTTCTTC. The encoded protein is CASSELAGGYNEQFF.

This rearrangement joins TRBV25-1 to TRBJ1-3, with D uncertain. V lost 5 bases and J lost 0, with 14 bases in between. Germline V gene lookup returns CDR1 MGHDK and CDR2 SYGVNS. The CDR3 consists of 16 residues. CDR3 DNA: TGTGCCAGCAGTCGCGCACATCGGAGCTCTGGAAACACCATATATTTT. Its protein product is CASSRAHRSSGNTIYF.

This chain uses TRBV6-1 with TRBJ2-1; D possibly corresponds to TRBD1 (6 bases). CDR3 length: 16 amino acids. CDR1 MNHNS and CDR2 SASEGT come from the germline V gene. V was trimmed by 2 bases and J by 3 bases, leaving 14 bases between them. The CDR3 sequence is CASSEKAGANYNEQFF. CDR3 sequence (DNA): TGTGCCAGCAGTGAAAAAGCAGGGGCAAACTACAATGAGCAGTTCTTC.

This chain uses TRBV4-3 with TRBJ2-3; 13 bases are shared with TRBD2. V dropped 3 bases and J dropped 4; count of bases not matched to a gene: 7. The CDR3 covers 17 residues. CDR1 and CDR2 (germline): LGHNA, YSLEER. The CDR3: CASSHDTSGRAPDTQYF. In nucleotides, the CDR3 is TGCGCCAGCAGCCACGACACTAGCGGGAGGGCCCCAGATACGCAGTATTTT.

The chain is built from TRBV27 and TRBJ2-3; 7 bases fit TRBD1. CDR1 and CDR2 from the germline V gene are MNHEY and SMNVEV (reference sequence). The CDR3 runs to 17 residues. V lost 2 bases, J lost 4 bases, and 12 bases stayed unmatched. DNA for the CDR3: TGTGCCAGCAGTTTAGCTGGGCACCGGGACAGCGCAGATACGCAGTATTTT. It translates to CASSLAGHRDSADTQYF.

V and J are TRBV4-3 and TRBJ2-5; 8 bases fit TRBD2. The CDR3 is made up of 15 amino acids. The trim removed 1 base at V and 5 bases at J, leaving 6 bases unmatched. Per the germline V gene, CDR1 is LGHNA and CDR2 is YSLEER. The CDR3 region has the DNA TGCGCCAGCAGCCAAGTCATAGCGGGACTGGAGACCCAGTACTTC. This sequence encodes CASSQVIAGLETQYF.

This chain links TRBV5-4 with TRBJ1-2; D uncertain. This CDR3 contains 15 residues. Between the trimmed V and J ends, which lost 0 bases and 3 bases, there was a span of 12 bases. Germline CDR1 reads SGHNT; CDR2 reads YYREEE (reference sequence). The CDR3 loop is CASSLEEVPYYGYTF. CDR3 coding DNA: TGTGCCAGCAGCTTGGAGGAGGTCCCCTACTATGGCTACACCTTC.

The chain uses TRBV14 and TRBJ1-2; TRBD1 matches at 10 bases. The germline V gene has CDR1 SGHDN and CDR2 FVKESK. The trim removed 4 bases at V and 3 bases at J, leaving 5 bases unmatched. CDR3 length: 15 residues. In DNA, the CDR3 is TGTGCCAGCAGCCTGAAGACAGGGGGCTACTATGGCTACACCTTC. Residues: CASSLKTGGYYGYTF.

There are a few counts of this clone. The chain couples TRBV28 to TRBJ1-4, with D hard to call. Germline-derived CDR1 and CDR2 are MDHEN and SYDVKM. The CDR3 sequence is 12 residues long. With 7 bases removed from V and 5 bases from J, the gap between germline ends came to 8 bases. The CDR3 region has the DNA TGTGCCAGCACCCCGGGGAATGAAAAACTGTTTTTT. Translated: CASTPGNEKLFF.

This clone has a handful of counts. DNA of the CDR3: TGTGCCAGCAGCTTAAAGGGGCGTAATGAAAAACTGTTTTTT. Translating it yields CASSLKGRNEKLFF. The V call is TRBV5-8, the J call TRBJ1-4, with a tentative D call TRBD1 (5 bases). The CDR3 is 14 residues long. V lost 2 bases and J 4 bases, leaving 9 bases between the germline ends. Germline CDR1 is SGHTS and CDR2 is YDEGEE.

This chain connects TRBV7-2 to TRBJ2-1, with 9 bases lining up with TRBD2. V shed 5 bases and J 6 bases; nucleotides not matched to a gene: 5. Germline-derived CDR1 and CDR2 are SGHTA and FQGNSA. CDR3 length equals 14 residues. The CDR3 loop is CASSPRLAVNEQFF. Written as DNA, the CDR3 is TGTGCCAGCAGCCCCAGACTAGCGGTCAATGAGCAGTTCTTC.

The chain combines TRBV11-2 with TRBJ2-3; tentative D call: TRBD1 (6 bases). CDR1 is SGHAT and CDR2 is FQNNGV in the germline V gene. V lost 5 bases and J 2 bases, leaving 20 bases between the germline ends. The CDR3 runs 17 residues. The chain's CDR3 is CASSELQGRPSTDTQYF. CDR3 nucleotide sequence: TGTGCCAGCAGCGAACTCCAGGGGCGCCCATCCACAGATACGCAGTATTTT.

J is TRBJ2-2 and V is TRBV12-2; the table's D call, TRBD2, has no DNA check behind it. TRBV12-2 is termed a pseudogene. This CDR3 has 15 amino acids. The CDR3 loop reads CASRRRVQNTGELFF. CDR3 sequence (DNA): TGTGCAAGTCGCCGTCGGGTGCAAAACACCGGGGAGCTGTTTTTT.

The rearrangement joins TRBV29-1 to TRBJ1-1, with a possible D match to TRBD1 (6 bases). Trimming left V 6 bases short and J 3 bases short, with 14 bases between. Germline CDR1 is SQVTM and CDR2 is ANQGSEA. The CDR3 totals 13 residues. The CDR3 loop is CSVGQGRDTEAFF. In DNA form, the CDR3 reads TGCAGCGTCGGGCAGGGGAGGGACACTGAAGCTTTCTTT.

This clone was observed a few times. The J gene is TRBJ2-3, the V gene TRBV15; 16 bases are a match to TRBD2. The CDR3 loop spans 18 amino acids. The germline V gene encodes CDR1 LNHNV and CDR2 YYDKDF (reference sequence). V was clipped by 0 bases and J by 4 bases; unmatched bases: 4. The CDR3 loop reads CATSREGLAGGPADTQYF. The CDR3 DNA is TGTGCCACCAGCAGAGAGGGACTAGCGGGAGGGCCAGCAGATACGCAGTATTTT. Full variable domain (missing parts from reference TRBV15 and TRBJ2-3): DAMVIQNPRYQVTQFGKPVTLSCSQTLNHNVMYWYQQKSSQAPKLLFHYYDKDFNNEADTPDNFQSRRPNTSFCFLDIRSPGLGDTAMYLCATSREGLAGGPADTQYFGPGTRLTVL.